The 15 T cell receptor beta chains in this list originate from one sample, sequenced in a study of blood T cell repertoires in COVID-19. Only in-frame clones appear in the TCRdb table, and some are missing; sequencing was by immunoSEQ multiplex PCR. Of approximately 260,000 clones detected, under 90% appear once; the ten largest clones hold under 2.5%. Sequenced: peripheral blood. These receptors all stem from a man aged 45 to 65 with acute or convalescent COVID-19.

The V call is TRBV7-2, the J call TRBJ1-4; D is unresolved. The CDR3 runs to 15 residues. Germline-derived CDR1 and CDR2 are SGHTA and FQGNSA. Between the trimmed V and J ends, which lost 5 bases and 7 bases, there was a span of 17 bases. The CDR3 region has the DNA TGTGCCAGCAGCGACCGGTTGGGTGGAGCTGAAAAACTGTTTTTT. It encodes CASSDRLGGAEKLFF.

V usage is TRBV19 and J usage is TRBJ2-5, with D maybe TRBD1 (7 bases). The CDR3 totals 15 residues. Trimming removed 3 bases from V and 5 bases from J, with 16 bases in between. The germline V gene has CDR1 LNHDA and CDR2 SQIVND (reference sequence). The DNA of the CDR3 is TGTGCCAGTAGTATTAGGGGCAGGGGGGACGAGACCCAGTACTTC. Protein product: CASSIRGRGDETQYF.

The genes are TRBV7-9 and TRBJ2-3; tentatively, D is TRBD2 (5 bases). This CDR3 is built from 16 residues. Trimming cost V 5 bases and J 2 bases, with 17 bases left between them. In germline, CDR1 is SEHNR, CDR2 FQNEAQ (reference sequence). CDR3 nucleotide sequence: TGTGCCAGCAGCCCCGGGATAAATTCGATCACAGATACGCAGTATTTT. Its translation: CASSPGINSITDTQYF.

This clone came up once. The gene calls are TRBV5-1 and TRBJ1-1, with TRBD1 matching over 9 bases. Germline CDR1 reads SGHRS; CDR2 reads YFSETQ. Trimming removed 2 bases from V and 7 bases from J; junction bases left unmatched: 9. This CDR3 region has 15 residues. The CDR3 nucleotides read TGCGCCAGCAGCTTCACAGGGGGCTATGGAATTGAAGCTTTCTTT. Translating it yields CASSFTGGYGIEAFF.

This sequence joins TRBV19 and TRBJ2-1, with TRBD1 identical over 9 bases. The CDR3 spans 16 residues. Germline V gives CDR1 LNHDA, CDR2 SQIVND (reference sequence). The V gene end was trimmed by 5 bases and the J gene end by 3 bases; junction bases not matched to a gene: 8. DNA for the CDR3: TGTGCCAGTAGTGCCCCACCGGGACAGGGCTACAATGAGCAGTTCTTC. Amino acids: CASSAPPGQGYNEQFF.

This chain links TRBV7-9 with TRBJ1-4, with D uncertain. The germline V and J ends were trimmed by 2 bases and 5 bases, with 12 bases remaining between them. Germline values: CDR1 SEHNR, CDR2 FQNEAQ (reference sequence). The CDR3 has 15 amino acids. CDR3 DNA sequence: TGTGCCAGCAGCTTAAATCGGGGTGGGAATGAAAAACTGTTTTTT. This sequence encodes CASSLNRGGNEKLFF.

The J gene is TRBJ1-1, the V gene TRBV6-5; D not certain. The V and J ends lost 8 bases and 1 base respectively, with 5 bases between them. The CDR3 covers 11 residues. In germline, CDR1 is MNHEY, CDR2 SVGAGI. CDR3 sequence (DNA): TGTGCCAGCCTACGGAACACTGAAGCTTTCTTT. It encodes CASLRNTEAFF.

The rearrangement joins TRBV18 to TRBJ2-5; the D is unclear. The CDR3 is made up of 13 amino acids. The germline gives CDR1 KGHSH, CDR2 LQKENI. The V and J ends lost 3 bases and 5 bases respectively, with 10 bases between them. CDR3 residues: CASSPGPGETQYF. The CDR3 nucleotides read TGTGCCAGCTCACCTGGCCCTGGCGAGACCCAGTACTTC.

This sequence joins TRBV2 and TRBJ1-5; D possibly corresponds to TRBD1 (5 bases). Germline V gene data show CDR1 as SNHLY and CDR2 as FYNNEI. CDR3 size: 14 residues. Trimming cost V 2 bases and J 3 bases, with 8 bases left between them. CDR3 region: CASSERGSNQPQHF. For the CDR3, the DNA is TGTGCCAGCAGTGAAAGGGGATCCAATCAGCCCCAGCATTTT. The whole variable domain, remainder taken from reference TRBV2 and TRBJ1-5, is EPEVTQTPSHQVTQMGQEVILRCVPISNHLYFYWYRQILGQKVEFLVSFYNNEISEKSEIFDDQFSVERPDGSNFTLKIRSTKLEDSAMYFCASSERGSNQPQHFGDGTRLSIL.

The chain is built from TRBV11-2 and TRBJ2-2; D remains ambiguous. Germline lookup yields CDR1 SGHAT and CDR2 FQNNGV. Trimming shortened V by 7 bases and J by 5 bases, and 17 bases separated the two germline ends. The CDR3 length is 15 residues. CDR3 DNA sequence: TGTGCCAGCACCCCGGCCCGTGCTAGTACCGGGGAGCTGTTTTTT. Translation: CASTPARASTGELFF.

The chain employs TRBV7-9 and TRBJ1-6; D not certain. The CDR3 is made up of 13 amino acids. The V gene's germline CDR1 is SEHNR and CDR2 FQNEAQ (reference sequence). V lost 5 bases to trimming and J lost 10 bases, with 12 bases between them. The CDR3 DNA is TGTGCCAGCAGCGCACCGGGAGGCTCACCCCTCCACTTT. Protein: CASSAPGGSPLHF.

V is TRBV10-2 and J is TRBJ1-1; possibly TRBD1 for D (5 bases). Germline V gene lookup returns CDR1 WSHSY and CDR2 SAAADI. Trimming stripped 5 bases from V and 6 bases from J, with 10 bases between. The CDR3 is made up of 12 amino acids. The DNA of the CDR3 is TGCGCCAGCAGTCATGGGGGGGCTGAAGCTTTCTTT. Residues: CASSHGGAEAFF.

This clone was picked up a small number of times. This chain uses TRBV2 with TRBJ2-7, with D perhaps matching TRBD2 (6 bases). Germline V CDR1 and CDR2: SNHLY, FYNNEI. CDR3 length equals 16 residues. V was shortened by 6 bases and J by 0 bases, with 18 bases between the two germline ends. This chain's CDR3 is CASRGGYARSSYEQYF. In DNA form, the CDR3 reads TGTGCCAGCAGAGGAGGGTACGCACGTAGCTCCTACGAGCAGTACTTC. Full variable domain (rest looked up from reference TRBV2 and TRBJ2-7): EPEVTQTPSHQVTQMGQEVILRCVPISNHLYFYWYRQILGQKVEFLVSFYNNEISEKSEIFDDQFSVERPDGSNFTLKIRSTKLEDSAMYFCASRGGYARSSYEQYFGPGTRLTVT.

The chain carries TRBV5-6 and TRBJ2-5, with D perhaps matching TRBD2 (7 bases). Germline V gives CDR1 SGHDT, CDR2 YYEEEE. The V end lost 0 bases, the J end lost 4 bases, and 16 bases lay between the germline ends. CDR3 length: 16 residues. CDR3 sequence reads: CASSLAVWGGGETQYF. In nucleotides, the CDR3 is TGTGCCAGCAGCTTGGCCGTCTGGGGAGGGGGAGAGACCCAGTACTTC.

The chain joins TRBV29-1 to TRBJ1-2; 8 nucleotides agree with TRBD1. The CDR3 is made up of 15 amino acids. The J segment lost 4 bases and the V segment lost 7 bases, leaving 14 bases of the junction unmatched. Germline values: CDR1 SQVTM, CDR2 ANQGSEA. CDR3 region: CSDLYWDRKIYGYTF. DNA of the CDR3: TGCAGCGACCTCTACTGGGACAGGAAGATCTATGGCTACACCTTC.